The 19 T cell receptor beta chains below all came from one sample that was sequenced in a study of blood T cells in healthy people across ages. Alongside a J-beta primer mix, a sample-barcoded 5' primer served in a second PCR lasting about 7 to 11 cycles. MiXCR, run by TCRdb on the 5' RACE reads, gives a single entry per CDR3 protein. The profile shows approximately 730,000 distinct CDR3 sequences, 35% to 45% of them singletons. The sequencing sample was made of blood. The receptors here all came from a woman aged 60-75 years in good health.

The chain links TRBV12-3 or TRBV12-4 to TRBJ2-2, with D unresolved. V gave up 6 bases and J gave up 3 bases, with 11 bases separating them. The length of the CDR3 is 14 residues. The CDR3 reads CASSKPRDTGELFF. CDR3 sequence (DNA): TGTGCCAGCAGCAAACCCCGGGACACCGGGGAGCTGTTTTTT.

The CDR3 is CASSLNSVRGNTEAFF. As DNA, the CDR3 is TGTGCCAGCAGCTTAAATTCGGTCAGGGGGAACACTGAAGCTTTCTTT. The chain links TRBV7-2 to TRBJ1-1; TRBD1 might be the D (6 bases). The CDR3 is made up of 16 amino acids. CDR1 SGHTA and CDR2 FQGNSA come from the germline V gene. Trimming left V 2 bases short and J 1 base short, with 14 bases between.

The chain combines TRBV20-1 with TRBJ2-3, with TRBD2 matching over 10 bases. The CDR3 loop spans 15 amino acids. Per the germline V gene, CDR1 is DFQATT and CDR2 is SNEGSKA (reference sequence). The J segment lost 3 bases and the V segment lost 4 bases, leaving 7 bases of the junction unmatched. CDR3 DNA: TGCAGTGCTATCCTAGCGGGAGTACTGACAGATACGCAGTATTTT. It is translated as CSAILAGVLTDTQYF.

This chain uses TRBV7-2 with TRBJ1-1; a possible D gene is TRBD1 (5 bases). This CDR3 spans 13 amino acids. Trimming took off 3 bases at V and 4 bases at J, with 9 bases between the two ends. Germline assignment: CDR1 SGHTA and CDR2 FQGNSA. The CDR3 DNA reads TGTGCCAGCAGCTTTTCAGGGACCACTGAAGCTTTCTTT. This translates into CASSFSGTTEAFF.

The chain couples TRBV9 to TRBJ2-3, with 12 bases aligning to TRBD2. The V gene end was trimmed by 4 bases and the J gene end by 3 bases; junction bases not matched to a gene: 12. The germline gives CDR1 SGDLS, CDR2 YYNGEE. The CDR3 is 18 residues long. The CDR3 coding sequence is TGTGCCAGCAGCTCTCAAATTACTAGCGGGGGGCCTACAGATACGCAGTATTTT. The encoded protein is CASSSQITSGGPTDTQYF.

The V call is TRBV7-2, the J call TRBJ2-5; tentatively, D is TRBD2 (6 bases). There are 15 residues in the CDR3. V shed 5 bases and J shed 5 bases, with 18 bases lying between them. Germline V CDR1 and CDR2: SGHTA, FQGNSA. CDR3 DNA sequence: TGTGCCAGCAGCGTTACTAGCTCCCTCGGGGAGACCCAGTACTTC. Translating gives CASSVTSSLGETQYF.

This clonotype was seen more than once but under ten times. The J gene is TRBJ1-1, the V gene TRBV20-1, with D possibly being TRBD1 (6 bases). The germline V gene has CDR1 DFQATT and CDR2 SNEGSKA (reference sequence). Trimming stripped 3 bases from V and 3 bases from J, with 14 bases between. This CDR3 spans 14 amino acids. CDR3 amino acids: CSARVGAGDTEAFF. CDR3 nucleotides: TGCAGTGCTAGGGTTGGGGCAGGGGACACTGAAGCTTTCTTT.

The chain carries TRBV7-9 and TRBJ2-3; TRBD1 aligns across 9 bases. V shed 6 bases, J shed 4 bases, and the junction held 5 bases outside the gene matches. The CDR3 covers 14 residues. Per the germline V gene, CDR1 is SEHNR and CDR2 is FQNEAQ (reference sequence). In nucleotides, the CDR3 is TGTGCCAGCAGTGGGACAGGGTCGGCAGATACGCAGTATTTT. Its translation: CASSGTGSADTQYF. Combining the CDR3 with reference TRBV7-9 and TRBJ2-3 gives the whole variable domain DTGVSQNPRHKITKRGQNVTFRCDPISEHNRLYWYRQTLGQGPEFLTYFQNEAQLEKSRLLSDRFSAERPKGSFSTLEIQRTEQGDSAMYLCASSGTGSADTQYFGPGTRLTVL.

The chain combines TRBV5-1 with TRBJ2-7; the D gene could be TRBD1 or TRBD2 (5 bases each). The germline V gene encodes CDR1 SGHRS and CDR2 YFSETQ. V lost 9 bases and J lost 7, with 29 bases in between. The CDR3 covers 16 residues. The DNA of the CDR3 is TGCGCCACCTCCCGGGACCCAGTTTCCGGAAGCAATGAGCAGTACTTC. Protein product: CATSRDPVSGSNEQYF.

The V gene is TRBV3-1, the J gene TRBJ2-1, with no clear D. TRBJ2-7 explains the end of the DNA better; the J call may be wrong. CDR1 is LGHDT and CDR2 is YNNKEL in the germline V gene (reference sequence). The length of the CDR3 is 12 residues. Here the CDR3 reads CASSQGSNEQYF. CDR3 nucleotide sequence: TGTGCCAGCAGCCAGGGGTCCAATGAGCAGTACTTC.

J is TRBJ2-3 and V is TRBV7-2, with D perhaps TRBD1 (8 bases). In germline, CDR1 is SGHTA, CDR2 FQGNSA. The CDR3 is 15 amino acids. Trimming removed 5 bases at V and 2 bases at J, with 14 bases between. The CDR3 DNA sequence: TGTGCCAGCAGCCCGACAGGGGACTACACAGATACGCAGTATTTT. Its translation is CASSPTGDYTDTQYF.

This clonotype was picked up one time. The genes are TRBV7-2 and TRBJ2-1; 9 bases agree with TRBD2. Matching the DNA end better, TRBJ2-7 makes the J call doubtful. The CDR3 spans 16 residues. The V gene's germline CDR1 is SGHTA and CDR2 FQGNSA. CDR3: CASSLVAGDSYNEQYF. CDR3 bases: TGTGCCAGCAGCTTAGTAGCGGGGGACTCCTACAATGAGCAGTACTTC.

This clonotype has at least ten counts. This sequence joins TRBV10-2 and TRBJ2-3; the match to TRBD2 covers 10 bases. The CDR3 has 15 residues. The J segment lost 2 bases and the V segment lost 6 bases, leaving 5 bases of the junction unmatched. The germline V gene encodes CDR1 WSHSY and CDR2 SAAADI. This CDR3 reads CASSPGLAATDTQYF. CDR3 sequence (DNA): TGCGCCAGCAGCCCCGGACTAGCGGCCACAGATACGCAGTATTTT.

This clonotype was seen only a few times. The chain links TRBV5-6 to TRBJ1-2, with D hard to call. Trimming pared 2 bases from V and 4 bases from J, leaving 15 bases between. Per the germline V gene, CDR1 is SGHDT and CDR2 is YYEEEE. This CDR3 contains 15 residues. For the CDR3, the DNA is TGTGCCAGCAGCTTCGGGAGGCCCATTAGCTATGGCTACACCTTC. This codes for CASSFGRPISYGYTF.

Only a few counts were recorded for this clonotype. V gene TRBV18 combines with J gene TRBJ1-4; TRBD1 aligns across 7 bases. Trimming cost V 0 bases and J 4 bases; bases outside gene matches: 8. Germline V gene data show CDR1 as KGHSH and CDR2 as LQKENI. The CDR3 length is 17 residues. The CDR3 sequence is CASSPPGQNIRNEKLFF. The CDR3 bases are TGTGCCAGCTCACCACCGGGACAGAACATCCGTAATGAAAAACTGTTTTTT. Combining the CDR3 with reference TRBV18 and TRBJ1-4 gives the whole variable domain NAGVMQNPRHLVRRRGQEARLRCSPMKGHSHVYWYRQLPEEGLKFMVYLQKENIIDESGMPKERFSAEFPKEGPSILRIQQVVRGDSAAYFCASSPPGQNIRNEKLFFGSGTQLSVL.

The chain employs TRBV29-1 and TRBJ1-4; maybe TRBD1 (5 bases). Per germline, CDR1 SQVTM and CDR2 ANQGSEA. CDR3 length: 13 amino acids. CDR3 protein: CGGRDGGFEKLFF. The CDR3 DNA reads TGCGGCGGGCGGGACGGCGGCTTCGAAAAACTGTTTTTT.

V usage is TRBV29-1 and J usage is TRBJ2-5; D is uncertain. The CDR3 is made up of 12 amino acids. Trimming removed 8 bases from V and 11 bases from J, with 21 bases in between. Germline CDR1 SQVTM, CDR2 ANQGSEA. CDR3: CSLNRAYNEQYF. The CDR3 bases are TGCAGCCTGAACAGAGCGTACAATGAGCAGTACTTC. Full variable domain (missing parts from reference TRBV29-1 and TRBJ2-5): SAVISQKPSRDICQRGTSLTIQCQVDSQVTMMFWYRQQPGQSLTLIATANQGSEATYESGFVIDKFPISRPNLTFSTLTVSNMSPEDSSIYLCSLNRAYNEQYFGPGTRLLVL.

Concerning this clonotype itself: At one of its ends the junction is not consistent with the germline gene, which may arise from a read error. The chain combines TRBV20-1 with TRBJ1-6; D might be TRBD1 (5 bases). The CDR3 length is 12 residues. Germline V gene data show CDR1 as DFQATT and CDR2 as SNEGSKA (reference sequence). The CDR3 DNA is TGCAGTGCTAGGGGGGTTAATTCACCCCCCCACTTT. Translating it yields CSARGVNSPPHF.

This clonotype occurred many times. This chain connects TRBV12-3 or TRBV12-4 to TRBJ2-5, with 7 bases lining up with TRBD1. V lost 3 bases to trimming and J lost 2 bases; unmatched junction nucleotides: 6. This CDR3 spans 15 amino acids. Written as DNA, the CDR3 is TGTGCCAGCAGTTTGCCACAGGGGTTACAAGAGACCCAGTACTTC. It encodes CASSLPQGLQETQYF.